The 16 T cell receptor beta chains reported below all come from one sample, sequenced in a study of blood T cell repertoires in COVID-19. Sequencing was performed with immunoSEQ multiplex PCR; in TCRdb, only in-frame clones are kept and a portion is missing. The sample records some 100,000 clones, around 86% being singletons. The specimen sequenced was peripheral blood. All receptors derive from a woman aged 65 to 85 with acute or convalescent COVID-19.

Details on this clone: The identical CDR3 is also encoded by other nucleotide sequences in the sample. The V gene is TRBV2, the J gene TRBJ2-5; D is unclear. CDR1 and CDR2 (germline): SNHLY, FYNNEI. The CDR3 is 10 residues long. V lost 8 bases and J lost 5, with 6 bases in between. Here the CDR3 DNA reads TGTGCCAGCTCCCTCGAGACCCAGTACTTC. It yields the protein CASSLETQYF.

V and J are TRBV18 and TRBJ2-5, with a tentative D call TRBD2 (6 bases). V was pared by 1 base and J by 5 bases, with 8 bases between. The CDR3 consists of 13 residues. Looked up from germline, CDR1 is KGHSH and CDR2 is LQKENI. The CDR3 protein is CASSPLGRETQYF. CDR3 sequence (DNA): TGTGCCAGCTCACCACTAGGGAGGGAGACCCAGTACTTC. The variable domain in full, completed from reference TRBV18 and TRBJ2-5, reads NAGVMQNPRHLVRRRGQEARLRCSPMKGHSHVYWYRQLPEEGLKFMVYLQKENIIDESGMPKERFSAEFPKEGPSILRIQQVVRGDSAAYFCASSPLGRETQYFGPGTRLLVL.

The chain combines TRBV9 with TRBJ1-1; TRBD1 matches 9 bases. This CDR3 has 15 residues. The V gene end was trimmed by 0 bases and the J gene end by 10 bases; junction bases not matched to a gene: 10. The germline gives CDR1 SGDLS, CDR2 YYNGEE. DNA for the CDR3: TGTGCCAGCAGCGTAGGTGCCCCGGGACAGGGCGCAGCTTTCTTT. Its protein is CASSVGAPGQGAAFF. The full variable domain, rest sourced from reference TRBV9 and TRBJ1-1, is DSGVTQTPKHLITATGQRVTLRCSPRSGDLSVYWYQQSLDQGLQFLIQYYNGEERAKGNILERFSAQQFPDLHSELNLSSLELGDSALYFCASSVGAPGQGAAFFGQGTRLTVV.

The chain combines TRBV19 with TRBJ1-5, with D possibly being TRBD1 (5 bases). Trimming pared 0 bases from V and 2 bases from J, leaving 11 bases between. The CDR3 consists of 16 residues. CDR1 and CDR2 from the germline V gene are LNHDA and SQIVND (reference sequence). CDR3 nucleotides: TGTGCCAGTAGTATAGAGGAGGGGTTCGGCAATCAGCCCCAGCATTTT. This translates into CASSIEEGFGNQPQHF. The full variable domain, with the rest looked up from reference TRBV19 and TRBJ1-5, is DGGITQSPKYLFRKEGQNVTLSCEQNLNHDAMYWYRQDPGQGLRLIYYSQIVNDFQKGDIAEGYSVSREKKESFPLTVTSAQKNPTAFYLCASSIEEGFGNQPQHFGDGTRLSIL.

The V gene is TRBV19, the J gene TRBJ2-3, with D perhaps matching TRBD1 (6 bases). The CDR3 runs to 14 residues. Germline lookup yields CDR1 LNHDA and CDR2 SQIVND (reference sequence). Trimming cost V 3 bases and J 0 bases, with 7 bases left between them. CDR3 DNA sequence: TGTGCCAGTAGTATCACAGGGAGCACAGATACGCAGTATTTT. Encoded protein: CASSITGSTDTQYF.

The V call is TRBV7-2, the J call TRBJ2-1; no definite D call. The V gene lost 1 base and the J gene lost 7 bases, with 23 bases spanning the gap. The CDR3 runs 18 residues. CDR1 and CDR2 (germline): SGHTA, FQGNSA. The CDR3 region is CASSLDKFRWRSWNEQFF. In DNA form, the CDR3 reads TGTGCCAGCAGCTTAGATAAATTTCGATGGCGGTCTTGGAATGAGCAGTTCTTC.

This clone was recorded once. The rearrangement joins TRBV6-4 to TRBJ1-5, with D hard to call. Germline loops: CDR1 MRHNA, CDR2 SNTAGT. Trimming took 2 bases from V and 0 from J, leaving 5 bases between them. This CDR3 region has 14 residues. The CDR3 nucleotides are TGTGCCAGCAGTGACCAGTATAGCAATCAGCCCCAGCATTTT. Its protein is CASSDQYSNQPQHF.

This sequence joins TRBV3-1 (or the pseudogene TRBV3-2) and TRBJ1-2, with TRBD1 identical over 9 bases. Germline V lookup: CDR1 LGHDT, CDR2 YNNKEL (reference sequence). The CDR3 loop spans 14 amino acids. The V gene end was trimmed by 5 bases and the J gene end by 8 bases; junction bases not matched to a gene: 9. The CDR3 region has the DNA TGTGCCAGCAGCGGGACAGGGCGCGGCGGGGGCTACACCTTC. Protein sequence: CASSGTGRGGGYTF.

This clone was counted once. This rearrangement joins TRBV28 to TRBJ1-3, with TRBD1 matching over 7 bases. CDR1 and CDR2 from the germline V gene are MDHEN and SYDVKM. The trim removed 6 bases at V and 3 bases at J, leaving 8 bases unmatched. The CDR3 extends over 15 amino acids. The CDR3 bases are TGTGCCAGCAGGTCTCCCGGGACAGATGGAAACACCATATATTTT. It yields the protein CASRSPGTDGNTIYF.

V is TRBV28 and J is TRBJ2-7; 8 bases fit TRBD2. Looked up from germline, CDR1 is MDHEN and CDR2 is SYDVKM. The V and J ends lost 6 bases and 2 bases, in that order; junction bases with no gene match: 3. The CDR3 runs to 13 residues. The CDR3 DNA sequence: TGTGCCAGCAGGGGGACTAGTGCCTACGAGCAGTACGTC. The encoded protein is CASRGTSAYEQYV.

The chain links TRBV4-1 to TRBJ1-1; 7 bases line up with TRBD1. V shed 4 bases, J shed 2 bases, and the junction held 13 bases outside the gene matches. Germline values: CDR1 MGHRA, CDR2 YSYEKL. CDR3 length: 17 residues. The chain's CDR3 is CASSRPFYRQGNTEAFF. In nucleotides, the CDR3 is TGCGCCAGCAGCCGCCCATTTTACCGACAGGGAAACACTGAAGCTTTCTTT.

This clone was counted once. This chain joins TRBV6-6 and TRBJ1-5; 8 bases agree with TRBD1. The J segment lost 5 bases and the V segment lost 2 bases, leaving 5 bases of the junction unmatched. Germline CDR1 is MNHNY and CDR2 is SVGAGI (reference sequence). The CDR3 loop spans 15 amino acids. The CDR3 DNA follows: TGTGCCAGCAGTTACGAAAGACAGGGGTATCAGCCCCAGCATTTT. It codes for CASSYERQGYQPQHF.

The chain links TRBV5-1 to TRBJ2-2; D perhaps matches TRBD1 (6 bases). Germline assignment: CDR1 SGHRS and CDR2 YFSETQ. With 4 bases removed from V and 0 bases from J, the gap between germline ends came to 13 bases. This CDR3 is 16 amino acids long. The CDR3 sequence is CASSTARTANTGELFF. CDR3 DNA: TGCGCCAGCAGCACCGCCCGGACAGCGAACACCGGGGAGCTGTTTTTT.

This chain connects TRBV19 to TRBJ2-1, with 8 bases aligning to TRBD2. J lost 1 base, V lost 1 base, and 9 bases had no gene match. CDR1 and CDR2 (germline): LNHDA, SQIVND (reference sequence). The CDR3 is 18 residues long. In DNA, the CDR3 is TGTGCCAGTAGTATAGTAAATGGCGGGAGGAAATCCTACAATGAGCAGTTCTTC. Encoded protein: CASSIVNGGRKSYNEQFF.

The V call is TRBV4-2, the J call TRBJ2-2; D is possibly TRBD2 (6 bases). Germline CDR1 and CDR2: LGHNA and YNFKEQ. This CDR3 is 16 amino acids long. Trimming removed 4 bases at V and 3 bases at J, with 15 bases between. CDR3 loop: CASSRSVAVYTGELFF. Written as DNA, the CDR3 is TGTGCCAGCAGCCGAAGTGTAGCGGTCTACACCGGGGAGCTGTTTTTT.

CDR3 bases: TGTGCCAGCAGCCAAGATATGTCCTATGGCTACACCTTC. The encoded protein is CASSQDMSYGYTF. The genes are TRBV14 and TRBJ1-2, with D uncertain. CDR1 and CDR2 (germline): SGHDN, FVKESK. The V gene lost 0 bases and the J gene lost 4 bases, with 6 bases spanning the gap. The CDR3 is 13 residues long.